The 4 T cell receptor beta chains reported below all come from one sample, sequenced in a study of T cells in Graves' hyperthyroidism and ophthalmopathy. Authors of the study amplified TCR beta CDR3 regions from RNA transcripts. Primed by the HTBI set, a first-round RT-PCR was run on the TCR CDR3. In TCRdb, the multiplex PCR reads were re-called with MiXCR into one record per CDR3 protein. The data show over 250,000 distinct CDR3 sequences, 12% to 15% seen once. Source material: blood. These receptors all come from a woman between 40 and 50 years old with Graves' ophthalmopathy.

This clonotype was counted at least ten times. The chain links TRBV7-2 to TRBJ2-5, with 11 bases lining up with TRBD2. CDR1 and CDR2 (germline): SGHTA, FQGNSA. Germline trimming cut 3 bases from V and 2 bases from J; bases unmatched to any gene: 5. This CDR3 is 16 amino acids long. The CDR3 DNA sequence: TGTGCCAGCAGCTTTCTAGCGGGGGGCGATCAAGAGACCCAGTACTTC. Translated: CASSFLAGGDQETQYF.

The CDR3 loop is CSVEYQETQYF. CDR3 coding DNA: TGCAGCGTTGAGTACCAAGAGACCCAGTACTTC. The rearrangement links TRBV29-1 to TRBJ2-5; no clear D gene. V was pared by 3 bases and J by 0 bases, with 2 bases between. CDR1 and CDR2 (germline): SQVTM, ANQGSEA. This CDR3 contains 11 residues. Variable domain in full (rest from reference TRBV29-1 and TRBJ2-5): SAVISQKPSRDICQRGTSLTIQCQVDSQVTMMFWYRQQPGQSLTLIATANQGSEATYESGFVIDKFPISRPNLTFSTLTVSNMSPEDSSIYLCSVEYQETQYFGPGTRLLVL.

This clonotype was detected a few times. J is TRBJ1-2 and V is TRBV30; TRBD1 is a possible D gene (6 bases). Germline CDR1 GTSNPN, CDR2 SVGIG (reference sequence). The length of the CDR3 is 15 residues. V lost 3 bases, J lost 5 bases, and 19 bases lay in between. The DNA for the CDR3 is TGTGCCTGGAGCGGGGGCGAGGGGGGCGTATATGGCTACACCTTC. The encoded protein is CAWSGGEGGVYGYTF.

This clonotype was counted between two and nine times. V gene TRBV6-1 combines with J gene TRBJ2-3; D is uncertain. The germline CDR1 and CDR2 sequences are MNHNS and SASEGT. The V end was cut by 5 bases, the J end by 7 bases, with 4 bases between. This CDR3 region has 10 residues. DNA of the CDR3: TGTGCCAGCAGTTTAAATACGCAGTATTTT. This encodes CASSLNTQYF.